The 10 T cell receptor beta chains below come from one sample, sequenced in a study of cytomegalovirus exposure and HLA in healthy donors. PCR used 60 Vbeta primers and 13 Jbeta primers. Generated by immunoSEQ multiplex PCR, the TCRdb table keeps only in-frame clones and is missing some. The profile shows some 190,000 clones, roughly 80% of them singletons. The sequencing input was PBMCs. The receptor set was obtained from a woman in her fifties or sixties in good health and CMV-seronegative.

This clone was counted a few times. The chain has TRBV6-1 and TRBJ2-7; no reliable D call. The germline gives CDR1 MNHNS, CDR2 SASEGT. Trimming pared 6 bases from V and 4 bases from J, leaving 7 bases between. The CDR3 has 11 amino acids. CDR3 nucleotide sequence: TGTGCCAGCAGGTCCCTTTACGAGCAGTACTTC. Protein product: CASRSLYEQYF.

There are a few counts of this clone. The chain uses TRBV19 and TRBJ1-5; D is uncertain. This CDR3 is 15 amino acids long. Looked up from germline, CDR1 is LNHDA and CDR2 is SQIVND (reference sequence). The V gene lost 6 bases and the J gene lost 2 bases, with 14 bases spanning the gap. Written as DNA, the CDR3 is TGTGCCAGTAGCCCCTATATGAGGGGCAATCAGCCCCAGCATTTT. Translation gives CASSPYMRGNQPQHF.

This clone was found once. The chain joins TRBV11-2 to TRBJ2-3, with D maybe TRBD2 (5 bases). Germline V CDR1 and CDR2: SGHAT, FQNNGV. The CDR3 has 17 residues. Trimming removed 5 bases at V and 0 bases at J, with 18 bases between. CDR3 nucleotide sequence: TGTGCCAGCAGCCCCCGGGGTAGTGGTTCTAGCACAGATACGCAGTATTTT. It is translated as CASSPRGSGSSTDTQYF.

The chain employs TRBV2 and TRBJ1-4; 9 bases map to TRBD1. Germline lookup yields CDR1 SNHLY and CDR2 FYNNEI. The trim removed 8 bases at V and 7 bases at J, leaving 8 bases unmatched. This CDR3 region has 14 residues. The CDR3 sequence is CASAGQGRGEKLFF. The CDR3 DNA sequence: TGTGCCAGCGCCGGACAGGGGAGGGGTGAAAAACTGTTTTTT.

With respect to this clone: This same CDR3 is encoded by further DNA sequences in the sample. V usage is TRBV5-1 and J usage is TRBJ2-3, with a tentative D call TRBD1 (5 bases). In germline, CDR1 is SGHRS, CDR2 YFSETQ. This CDR3 region has 14 residues. Deletions cut 0 bases from V and 0 bases from J, with 5 bases between. CDR3 nucleotides: TGCGCCAGCAGCTTGGCAGGGAGCACAGATACGCAGTATTTT. Translating gives CASSLAGSTDTQYF.

The chain employs TRBV7-2 and TRBJ2-7; TRBD2 is a possible D gene (5 bases). Germline CDR1 reads SGHTA; CDR2 reads FQGNSA. V was cut by 5 bases and J by 1 base, with 9 bases left in between. This CDR3 contains 13 residues. In DNA, the CDR3 is TGTGCCAGCAGCCCGAGCGGTTCCTACGAGCAGTACTTC. Translating it yields CASSPSGSYEQYF.

As to this clone: This sample includes further DNA sequences coding for the same CDR3. The rearrangement joins TRBV10-3 to TRBJ1-4; 8 positions match TRBD1. Germline V gene data show CDR1 as ENHRY and CDR2 as SYGVKD. Trimming cost V 0 bases and J 4 bases; bases outside gene matches: 1. The CDR3 contains 15 residues. CDR3 protein: CAISESTGVNEKLFF. The CDR3 region has the DNA TGTGCCATCAGTGAGTCGACAGGGGTTAATGAAAAACTGTTTTTT.

The rearrangement links TRBV28 to TRBJ2-5; possible D gene TRBD1, 6 bases. Germline V gene lookup returns CDR1 MDHEN and CDR2 SYDVKM. The germline V and J ends were trimmed by 2 bases and 4 bases, with 8 bases remaining between them. This CDR3 spans 13 amino acids. The CDR3 DNA follows: TGTGCCAGCAGTTTAACAGGGACAGAGACCCAGTACTTC. Translated, it gives CASSLTGTETQYF.

The genes are TRBV9 and TRBJ1-6; D not certain. V shed 2 bases and J shed 5 bases, with 8 bases lying between them. The CDR3 is made up of 14 amino acids. CDR1 is SGDLS and CDR2 is YYNGEE in the germline V gene. CDR3 bases: TGTGCCAGCAGCGTCAGAACAGATAATTCACCCCTCCACTTT. Protein sequence: CASSVRTDNSPLHF. The variable domain in full, with the rest retrieved from reference TRBV9 and TRBJ1-6, is DSGVTQTPKHLITATGQRVTLRCSPRSGDLSVYWYQQSLDQGLQFLIQYYNGEERAKGNILERFSAQQFPDLHSELNLSSLELGDSALYFCASSVRTDNSPLHFGNGTRLTVT.

CDR3 in amino acids: CASSGDRGKNIQYF. The CDR3 DNA sequence: TGTGCCAGCAGCGGAGACAGGGGCAAAAACATTCAGTACTTC. This rearrangement joins TRBV28 to TRBJ2-4, with 8 positions matching TRBD1. This CDR3 is 14 amino acids long. Germline V gives CDR1 MDHEN, CDR2 SYDVKM. V shed 6 bases, J shed 3 bases, and the junction held 4 bases outside the gene matches.